This entry lists 2 T cell receptor beta chains sequenced from one sample in a study of a mutant IDH1 vaccine in newly diagnosed glioma. Antigens for these TCRs are unknown. Sequenced by immunoSEQ multiplex PCR; TCRdb stores in-frame clones only, minus some. This table holds about 54,000 clones, roughly 80% found once. This sample's time point: week 35, safety follow-up. Each dose delivered 300 ug of mutant IDH1 20-mer peptide subcutaneously with imiquimod. The specimen was PBMCs, collected from a glioma patient whose treatment included an IDH1 peptide vaccine. The receptors originated from a woman under 30 with glioma.

V usage is TRBV21-1 and J usage is TRBJ2-7. TRBV21-1 has pseudogene status. The length of the CDR3 is 16 residues. The DNA for the CDR3 is TGTGCCAGCAGCAAAGGCCCCCGGGGCCACTCCTACGAGCAGTACTTC. The encoded protein is CASSKGPRGHSYEQYF.

This chain connects TRBV7-3 to TRBJ2-6; D perhaps matches TRBD2 (5 bases). CDR3 size: 18 residues. Per the germline V gene, CDR1 is SGHTA and CDR2 is FQGTGA. The V gene lost 2 bases and the J gene lost 0 bases, with 14 bases spanning the gap. CDR3 bases: TGTGCCAGCAGCTTAGGAGGAACACCCAGCTCTGGGGCCAACGTCCTGACTTTC. It encodes CASSLGGTPSSGANVLTF.